This T cell receptor beta chain appears in the sequencing data of a study of blood T cell repertoires in COVID-19. Profiled with immunoSEQ multiplex PCR; TCRdb holds only in-frame clones, not every one. The data contain over 85,000 clones, roughly 83% of them singletons. The TCR was taken from a human donor in a cohort sampled during active COVID-19. The specimen sequenced was peripheral blood.

The CDR3 reads CASSLVGNEQFF. The CDR3 DNA follows: TGTGCCAGCAGCTTAGTCGGCAATGAGCAGTTCTTC. The chain employs TRBV11-3 and TRBJ2-1; no firm D call. Per the germline V gene, CDR1 is SGHNT and CDR2 is YENEEA. The CDR3 has 12 amino acids. V was pared by 1 base and J by 6 bases, with 4 bases between.